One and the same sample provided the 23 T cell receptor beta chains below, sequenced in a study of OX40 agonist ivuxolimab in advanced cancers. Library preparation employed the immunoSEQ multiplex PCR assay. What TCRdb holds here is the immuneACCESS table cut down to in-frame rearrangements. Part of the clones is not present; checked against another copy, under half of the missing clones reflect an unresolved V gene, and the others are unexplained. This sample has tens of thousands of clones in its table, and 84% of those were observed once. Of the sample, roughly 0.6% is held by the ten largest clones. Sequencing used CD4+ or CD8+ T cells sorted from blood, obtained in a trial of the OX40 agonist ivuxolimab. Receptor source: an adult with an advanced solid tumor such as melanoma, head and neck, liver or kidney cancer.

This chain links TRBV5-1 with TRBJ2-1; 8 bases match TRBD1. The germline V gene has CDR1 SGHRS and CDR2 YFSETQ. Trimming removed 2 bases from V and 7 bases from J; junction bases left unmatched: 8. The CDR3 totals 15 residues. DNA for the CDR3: TGCGCCAGCAGCTTAGGGGGACAGGATTTTAATGAGCAGTTCTTC. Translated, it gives CASSLGGQDFNEQFF.

The CDR3 bases are TGTGCCAGTTCCCCGGGATTCAAAGCGGGTTCGGATACGCAGTATTTT. Its protein product is CASSPGFKAGSDTQYF. The gene calls are TRBV27 and TRBJ2-3; D may be TRBD2 (6 bases). Germline values: CDR1 MNHEY, CDR2 SMNVEV (reference sequence). Deletions cut 9 bases from V and 6 bases from J, with 25 bases between. This CDR3 contains 16 residues.

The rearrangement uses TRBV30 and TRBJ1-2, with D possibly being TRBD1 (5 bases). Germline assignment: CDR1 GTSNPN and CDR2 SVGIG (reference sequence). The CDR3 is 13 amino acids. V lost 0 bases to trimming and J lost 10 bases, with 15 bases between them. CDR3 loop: CAWSVKVDSLYTF. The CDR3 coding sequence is TGTGCCTGGAGTGTAAAGGTTGACAGCCTCTACACCTTC. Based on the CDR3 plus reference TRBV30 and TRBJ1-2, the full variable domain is SQTIHQWPATLVQPVGSPLSLECTVEGTSNPNLYWYRQAAGRGLQLLFYSVGIGQISSEVPQNLSASRPQDRQFILSSKKLLLSDSGFYLCAWSVKVDSLYTFGSGTRLTVV.

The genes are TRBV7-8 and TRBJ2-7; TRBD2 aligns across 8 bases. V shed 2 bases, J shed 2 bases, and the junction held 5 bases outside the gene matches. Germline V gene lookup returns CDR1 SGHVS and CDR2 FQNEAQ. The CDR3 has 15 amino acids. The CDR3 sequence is CASSLLASGPYEQYF. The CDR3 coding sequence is TGTGCCAGCAGCTTACTGGCTAGCGGGCCCTACGAGCAGTACTTC.

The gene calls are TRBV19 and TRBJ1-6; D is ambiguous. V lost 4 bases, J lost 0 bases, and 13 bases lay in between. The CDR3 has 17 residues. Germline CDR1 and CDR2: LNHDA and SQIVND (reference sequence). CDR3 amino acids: CASSKLQQSSYNSPLHF. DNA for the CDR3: TGTGCCAGTAGTAAACTACAGCAGAGCTCCTATAATTCACCCCTCCACTTT.

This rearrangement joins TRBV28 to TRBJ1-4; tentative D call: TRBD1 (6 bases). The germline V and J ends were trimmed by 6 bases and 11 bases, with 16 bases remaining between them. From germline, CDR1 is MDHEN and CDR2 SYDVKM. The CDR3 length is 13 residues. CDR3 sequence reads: CASSLDSRGKLFF. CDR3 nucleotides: TGTGCCAGCAGCCTGGACAGCCGGGGGAAACTGTTTTTT.

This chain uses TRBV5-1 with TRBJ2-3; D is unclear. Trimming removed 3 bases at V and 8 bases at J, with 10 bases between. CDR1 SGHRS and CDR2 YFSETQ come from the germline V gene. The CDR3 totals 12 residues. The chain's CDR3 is CASSWASGTQYF. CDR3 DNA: TGCGCCAGCAGCTGGGCCTCGGGTACGCAGTATTTT.

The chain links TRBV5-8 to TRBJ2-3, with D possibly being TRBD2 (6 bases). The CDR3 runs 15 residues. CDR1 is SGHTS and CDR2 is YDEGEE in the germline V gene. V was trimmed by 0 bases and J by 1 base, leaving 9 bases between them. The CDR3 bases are TGTGCCAGCAGCTTGGCGGGGGACGGCACAGATACGCAGTATTTT. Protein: CASSLAGDGTDTQYF.

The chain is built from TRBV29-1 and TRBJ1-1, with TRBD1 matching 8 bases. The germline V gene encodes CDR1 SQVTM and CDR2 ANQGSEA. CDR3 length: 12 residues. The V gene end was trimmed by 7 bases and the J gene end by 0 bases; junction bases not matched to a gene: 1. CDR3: CSAGGLNTEAFF. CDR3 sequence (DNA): TGCAGCGCAGGGGGCTTGAACACTGAAGCTTTCTTT.

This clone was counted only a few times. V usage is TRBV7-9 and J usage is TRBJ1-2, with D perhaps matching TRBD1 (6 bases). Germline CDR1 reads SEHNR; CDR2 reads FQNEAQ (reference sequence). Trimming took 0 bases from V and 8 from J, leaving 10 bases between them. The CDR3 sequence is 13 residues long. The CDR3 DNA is TGTGCCAGCAGCTTAGCACAGGGAGGAGGCTACACCTTC. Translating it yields CASSLAQGGGYTF.

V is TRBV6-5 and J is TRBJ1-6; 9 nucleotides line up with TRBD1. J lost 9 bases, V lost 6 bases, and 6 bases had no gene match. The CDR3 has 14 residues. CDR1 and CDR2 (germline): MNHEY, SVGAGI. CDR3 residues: CASRGQGDSSPLHF. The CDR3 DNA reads TGTGCCAGCAGGGGACAGGGTGATAGTTCACCCCTCCACTTT.

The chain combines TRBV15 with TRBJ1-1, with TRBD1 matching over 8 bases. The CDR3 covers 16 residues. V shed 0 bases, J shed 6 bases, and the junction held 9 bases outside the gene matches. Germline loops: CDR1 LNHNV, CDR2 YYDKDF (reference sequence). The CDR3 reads CATSRDYPPQGAEAFF. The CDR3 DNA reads TGTGCCACCAGCAGAGATTATCCCCCACAGGGGGCTGAAGCTTTCTTT.

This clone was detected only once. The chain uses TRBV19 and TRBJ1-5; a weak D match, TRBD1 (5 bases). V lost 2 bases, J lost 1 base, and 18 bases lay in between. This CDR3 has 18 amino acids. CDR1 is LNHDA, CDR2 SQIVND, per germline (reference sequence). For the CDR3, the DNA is TGTGCCAGTAGTATATCGCCGAGTCTCTGGGGGAGCAATCAGCCCCAGCATTTT. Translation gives CASSISPSLWGSNQPQHF.

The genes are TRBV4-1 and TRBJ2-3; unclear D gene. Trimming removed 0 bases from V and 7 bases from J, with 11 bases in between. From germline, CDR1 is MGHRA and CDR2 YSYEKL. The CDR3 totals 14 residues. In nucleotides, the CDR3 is TGCGCCAGCAGCCAAGATCCCTCCGGGTATACGCAGTATTTT. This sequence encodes CASSQDPSGYTQYF.

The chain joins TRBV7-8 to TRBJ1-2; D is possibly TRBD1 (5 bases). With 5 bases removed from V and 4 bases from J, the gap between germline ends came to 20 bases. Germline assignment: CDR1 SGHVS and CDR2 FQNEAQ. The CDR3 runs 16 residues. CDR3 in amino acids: CASSPSGWAGSYGYTF. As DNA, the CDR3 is TGTGCCAGCAGCCCTAGCGGGTGGGCAGGGTCCTATGGCTACACCTTC.

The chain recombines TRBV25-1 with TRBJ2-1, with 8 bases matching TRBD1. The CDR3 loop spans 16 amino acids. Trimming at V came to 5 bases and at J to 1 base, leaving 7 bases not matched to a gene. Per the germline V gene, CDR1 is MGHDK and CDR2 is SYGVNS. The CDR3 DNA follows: TGTGCCAGCAGTCCGTACAACAGGGGGTCCTACAATGAGCAGTTCTTC. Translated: CASSPYNRGSYNEQFF. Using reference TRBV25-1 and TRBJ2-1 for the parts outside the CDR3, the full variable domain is EADIYQTPRYLVIGTGKKITLECSQTMGHDKMYWYQQDPGMELHLIHYSYGVNSTEKGDLSSESTVSRIRTEHFPLTLESARPSHTSQYLCASSPYNRGSYNEQFFGPGTRLTVL.

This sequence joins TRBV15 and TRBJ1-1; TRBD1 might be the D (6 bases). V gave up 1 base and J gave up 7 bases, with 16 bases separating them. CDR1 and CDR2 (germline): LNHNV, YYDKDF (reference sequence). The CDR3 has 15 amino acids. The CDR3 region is CATSRAYFGGSEAFF. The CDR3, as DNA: TGTGCCACCAGCAGAGCGTATTTCGGGGGCAGTGAAGCTTTCTTT.

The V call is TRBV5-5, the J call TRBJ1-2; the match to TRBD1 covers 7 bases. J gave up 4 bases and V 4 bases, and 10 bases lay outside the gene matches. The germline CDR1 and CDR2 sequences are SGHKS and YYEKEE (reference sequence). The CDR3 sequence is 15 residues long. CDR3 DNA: TGTGCCAGCAGCCTAGGACAGGTTAGGGGCTATGGCTACACCTTC. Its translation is CASSLGQVRGYGYTF.

The CDR3 spells CASSDLAEAFF. CDR3 in DNA: TGTGCCAGCAGTGATCTGGCTGAAGCTTTCTTT. V and J are TRBV6-1 and TRBJ1-1; D unresolved. Per germline, CDR1 MNHNS and CDR2 SASEGT. Trimming pared 3 bases from V and 6 bases from J, leaving 5 bases between. The CDR3 totals 11 residues.

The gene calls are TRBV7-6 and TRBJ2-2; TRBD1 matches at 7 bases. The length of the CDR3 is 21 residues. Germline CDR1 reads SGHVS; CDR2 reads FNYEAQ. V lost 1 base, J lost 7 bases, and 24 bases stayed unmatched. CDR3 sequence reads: CASSLGRARQGHPSSDGELFF. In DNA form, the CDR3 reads TGTGCCAGCAGCTTAGGTCGGGCCAGACAGGGACACCCATCGTCCGACGGGGAGCTGTTTTTT.

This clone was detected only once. The DNA of the CDR3 is TGTGCCAGCAGTTACTCGGGGGGCGAGCAGTACTTC. Amino acid sequence: CASSYSGGEQYF. This rearrangement joins TRBV6-6 to TRBJ2-7; D is possibly TRBD2 (6 bases). With 0 bases removed from V and 6 bases from J, the gap between germline ends came to 6 bases. Germline CDR1 MNHNY, CDR2 SVGAGI (reference sequence). There are 12 residues in the CDR3.

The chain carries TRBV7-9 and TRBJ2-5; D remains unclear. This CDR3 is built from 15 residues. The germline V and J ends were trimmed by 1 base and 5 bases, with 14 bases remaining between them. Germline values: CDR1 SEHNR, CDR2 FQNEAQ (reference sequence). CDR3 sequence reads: CASSLVYFEVETQYF. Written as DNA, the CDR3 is TGTGCCAGCAGCTTAGTTTACTTCGAGGTGGAGACCCAGTACTTC.

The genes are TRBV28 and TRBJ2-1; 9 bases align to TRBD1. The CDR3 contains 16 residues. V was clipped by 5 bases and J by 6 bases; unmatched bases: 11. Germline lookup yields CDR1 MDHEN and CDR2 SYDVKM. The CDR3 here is CASSGRDRAFANEQFF. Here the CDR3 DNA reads TGTGCCAGCAGTGGTCGGGACAGGGCCTTTGCCAATGAGCAGTTCTTC.